A single sample gave rise to the 8 T cell receptor beta chains below, sequenced in a study of blood T cell repertoires in COVID-19. TCRdb's table, derived via immunoSEQ multiplex PCR, lists solely in-frame clones and lacks some. The repertoire consists of some 46,000 clones, with around 90% occurring once and the leading ten covering over 15%. The source material was peripheral blood. The receptors here all came from a man in his 60s with active COVID-19.

V and J are TRBV19 and TRBJ1-5; possible D gene TRBD1, 6 bases. This CDR3 is 14 amino acids long. The V gene's germline CDR1 is LNHDA and CDR2 SQIVND (reference sequence). V gave up 5 bases and J gave up 6 bases, with 14 bases separating them. The CDR3 DNA reads as TGTGCCAGTAGTCAAACAGGGCGCAGTCAGCCCCAGCATTTT. It is translated as CASSQTGRSQPQHF.

This rearrangement joins TRBV18 to TRBJ1-5, with D possibly being TRBD1 (5 bases). The CDR3 is 15 amino acids. Trimming removed 6 bases at V and 2 bases at J, with 14 bases between. In germline, CDR1 is KGHSH, CDR2 LQKENI. CDR3 protein: CASSSGREGNQPQHF. The DNA of the CDR3 is TGTGCCAGCTCCTCGGGGCGGGAGGGCAATCAGCCCCAGCATTTT.

V and J are TRBV24-1 and TRBJ2-1; 7 bases align to TRBD1. The CDR3 totals 15 residues. V lost 3 bases, J lost 9 bases, and 10 bases stayed unmatched. Germline assignment: CDR1 KGHDR and CDR2 SFDVKD. CDR3 residues: CATSDNRGLGPEQFF. In DNA, the CDR3 is TGTGCCACCAGTGATAACAGGGGCCTTGGCCCTGAGCAGTTCTTC.

In DNA, the CDR3 is TGCGCCAGCCGGCGGTTAGGGGCTGGCAATCAGCCCCAGCATTTT. Its protein is CASRRLGAGNQPQHF. V is TRBV5-1 and J is TRBJ1-5, with a weak D call TRBD1 (5 bases). This CDR3 is built from 15 residues. Germline loops: CDR1 SGHRS, CDR2 YFSETQ. Deletions cut 7 bases from V and 2 bases from J, with 16 bases between.

CDR3 nucleotide sequence: TGTGCCAGCAGTCCGGGGTGGAATTCACCCCTCCACTTT. Its translation is CASSPGWNSPLHF. The rearrangement links TRBV12-3 or TRBV12-4 to TRBJ1-6; no clear D. With 5 bases removed from V and 7 bases from J, the gap between germline ends came to 9 bases. This CDR3 has 13 amino acids.

This chain uses TRBV4-3 with TRBJ1-4; D remains ambiguous. The CDR3 runs 16 residues. Germline V gives CDR1 LGHNA, CDR2 YSLEER. Trimming cost V 2 bases and J 8 bases, with 18 bases left between them. This chain's CDR3 is CASSQRKGGVGEKLFF. CDR3 coding DNA: TGCGCCAGCAGCCAAAGGAAGGGCGGGGTAGGGGAAAAACTGTTTTTT.

The V and J genes are TRBV27 and TRBJ2-2; TRBD1 might be the D (6 bases). Germline CDR1 reads MNHEY; CDR2 reads SMNVEV (reference sequence). This CDR3 region has 16 residues. Trimming pared 4 bases from V and 4 bases from J, leaving 16 bases between. Written as DNA, the CDR3 is TGTGCCAGCAGTTCCCGGGACACCTCGGGCACCGGGGAGCTGTTTTTT. Protein: CASSSRDTSGTGELFF.

The V call is TRBV7-2, the J call TRBJ2-5; 8 bases are shared with TRBD2. Trimming cost V 1 base and J 4 bases; bases outside gene matches: 11. This CDR3 is built from 17 residues. Germline V gene sequence: CDR1 SGHTA, CDR2 FQGNSA. As DNA, the CDR3 is TGTGCCAGCAGCTTAGTTTCGGGGGGGGGCCTGGGAGAGACCCAGTACTTC. It encodes CASSLVSGGGLGETQYF.